This paragraph covers one T cell receptor (beta chain) sequence. Antigen unknown. The record originates from a study of T cells expressing NK-cell markers. Notes on the study in general: There remained a lack of clarity about HCMV specificity of expanded NKG2C+ T cell clones. Also leading the CD3+CD56-NKG2C+ fraction in a few donors were these clonotypes.

5'RACE template switching with UMIs generated TCR beta cDNA. TCRdb re-called the 5' RACE reads and catalogs CDR3 proteins one per entry, DNA excluded. Its clone listing holds about 170,000 distinct CDR3 sequences. The CDR3 consists of 13 residues. Germline values: CDR1 MNHNY, CDR2 SVGAGI (reference sequence). This receptor was identified in a man aged 18-70 years in good health. The rearrangement uses TRBV6-6 and TRBJ2-7; without DNA, the TCRdb call of TRBD2 cannot be checked. Sequenced material: blood T cells: a sorted CD56 or NKG2C T cell subset, CD4+ or CD8+ T cells, or bulk PBMC T cells (not recorded which). The CDR3 is CASVGLSAYEQYF.